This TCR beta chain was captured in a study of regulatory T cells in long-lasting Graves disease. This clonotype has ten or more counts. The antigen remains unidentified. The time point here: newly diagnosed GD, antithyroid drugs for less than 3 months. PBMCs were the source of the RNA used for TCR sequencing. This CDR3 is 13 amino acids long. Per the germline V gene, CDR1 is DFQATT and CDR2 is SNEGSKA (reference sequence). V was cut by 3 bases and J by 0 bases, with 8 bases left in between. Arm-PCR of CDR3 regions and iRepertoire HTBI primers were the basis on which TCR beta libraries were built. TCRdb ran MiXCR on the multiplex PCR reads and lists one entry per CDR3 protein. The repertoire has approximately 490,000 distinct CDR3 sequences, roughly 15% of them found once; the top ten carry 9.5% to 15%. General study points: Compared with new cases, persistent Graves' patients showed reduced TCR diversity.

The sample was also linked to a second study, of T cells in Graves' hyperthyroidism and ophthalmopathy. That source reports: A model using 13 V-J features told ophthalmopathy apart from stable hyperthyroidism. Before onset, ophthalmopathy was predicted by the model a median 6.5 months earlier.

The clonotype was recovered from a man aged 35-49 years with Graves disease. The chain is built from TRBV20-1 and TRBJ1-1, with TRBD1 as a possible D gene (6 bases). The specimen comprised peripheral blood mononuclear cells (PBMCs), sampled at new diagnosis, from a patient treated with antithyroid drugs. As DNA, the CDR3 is TGCAGTGCTAGGGGGGGCTTGAACACTGAAGCTTTCTTT. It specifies CSARGGLNTEAFF.